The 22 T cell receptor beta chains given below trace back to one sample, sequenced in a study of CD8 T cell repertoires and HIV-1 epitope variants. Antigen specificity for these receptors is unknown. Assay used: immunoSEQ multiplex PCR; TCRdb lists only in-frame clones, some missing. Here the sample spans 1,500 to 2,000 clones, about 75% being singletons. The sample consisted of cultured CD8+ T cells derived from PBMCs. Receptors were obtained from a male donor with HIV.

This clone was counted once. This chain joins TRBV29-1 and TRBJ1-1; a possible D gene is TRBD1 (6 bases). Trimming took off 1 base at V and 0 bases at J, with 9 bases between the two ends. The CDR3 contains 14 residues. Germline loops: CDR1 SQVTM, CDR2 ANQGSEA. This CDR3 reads CSVEGDNMNTEAFF. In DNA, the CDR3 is TGCAGCGTTGAAGGGGACAATATGAACACTGAAGCTTTCTTT.

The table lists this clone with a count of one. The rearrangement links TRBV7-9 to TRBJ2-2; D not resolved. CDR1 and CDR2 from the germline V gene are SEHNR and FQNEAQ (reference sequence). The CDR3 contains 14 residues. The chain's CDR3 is CVTKPHLNTGELFF. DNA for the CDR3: TGTGTCACCAAACCCCACTTGAACACCGGGGAGCTGTTTTTT.

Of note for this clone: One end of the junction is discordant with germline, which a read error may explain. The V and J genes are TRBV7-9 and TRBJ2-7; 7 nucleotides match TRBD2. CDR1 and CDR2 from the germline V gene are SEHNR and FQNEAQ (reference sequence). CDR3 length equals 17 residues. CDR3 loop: CASRLDGPSGAPYEQYF. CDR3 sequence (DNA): TGTGCCAGCAGATTAGATGGTCCTAGCGGAGCCCCCTACGAGCAGTACTTC.

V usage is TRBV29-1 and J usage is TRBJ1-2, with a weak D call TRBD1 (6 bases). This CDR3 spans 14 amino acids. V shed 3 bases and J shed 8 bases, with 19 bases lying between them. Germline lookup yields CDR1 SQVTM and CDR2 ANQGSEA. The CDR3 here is CSVDHLDRSGGYTF. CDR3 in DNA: TGCAGCGTTGACCACCTTGACAGGTCAGGCGGCTACACCTTC.

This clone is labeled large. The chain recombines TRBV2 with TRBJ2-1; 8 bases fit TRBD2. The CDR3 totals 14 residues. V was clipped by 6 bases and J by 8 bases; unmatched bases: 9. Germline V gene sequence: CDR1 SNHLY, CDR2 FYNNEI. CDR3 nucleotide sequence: TGTGCCAGCAGCAATAGCGGGATGAACGATGAGCAGTTCTTC. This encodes CASSNSGMNDEQFF.

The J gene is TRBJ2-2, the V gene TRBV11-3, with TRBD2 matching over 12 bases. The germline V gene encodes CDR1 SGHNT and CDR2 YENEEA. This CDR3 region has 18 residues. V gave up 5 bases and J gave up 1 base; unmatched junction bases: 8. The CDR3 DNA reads TGTGCCAGCAGCACGGGACTAGCGGGTACTCAGAACACCGGGGAGCTGTTTTTT. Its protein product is CASSTGLAGTQNTGELFF. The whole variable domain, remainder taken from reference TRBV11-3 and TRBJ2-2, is EAGVVQSPRYKIIEKKQPVAFWCNPISGHNTLYWYLQNLGQGPELLIRYENEEAVDDSQLPKDRFSAERLKGVDSTLKIQPAELGDSAVYLCASSTGLAGTQNTGELFFGEGSRLTVL.

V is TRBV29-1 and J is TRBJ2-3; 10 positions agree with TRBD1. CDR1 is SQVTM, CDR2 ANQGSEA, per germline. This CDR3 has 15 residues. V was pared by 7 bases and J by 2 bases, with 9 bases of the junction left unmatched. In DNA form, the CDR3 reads TGCAGCGCCAACGACAGGGGGCATGTCACAGATACGCAGTATTTT. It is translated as CSANDRGHVTDTQYF.

The CDR3 loop reads CASSLTASGGTATPPETQYF. For the CDR3, the DNA is TGTGCCAGCAGTTTAACCGCTAGCGGGGGCACAGCAACTCCCCCAGAGACCCAGTACTTC. V and J are TRBV28 and TRBJ2-5, with 10 bases matching TRBD2. This CDR3 has 20 residues. Losses at the gene ends were 2 bases for V and 4 bases for J; bases not matched to a gene: 19. Looked up from germline, CDR1 is MDHEN and CDR2 is SYDVKM.

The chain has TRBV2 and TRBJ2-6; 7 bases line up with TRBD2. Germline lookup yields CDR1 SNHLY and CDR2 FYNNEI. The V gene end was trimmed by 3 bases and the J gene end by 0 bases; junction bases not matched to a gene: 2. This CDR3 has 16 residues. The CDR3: CASSDGTTSGANVLTF. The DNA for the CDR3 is TGTGCCAGCAGTGACGGGACTACCTCTGGGGCCAACGTCCTGACTTTC.

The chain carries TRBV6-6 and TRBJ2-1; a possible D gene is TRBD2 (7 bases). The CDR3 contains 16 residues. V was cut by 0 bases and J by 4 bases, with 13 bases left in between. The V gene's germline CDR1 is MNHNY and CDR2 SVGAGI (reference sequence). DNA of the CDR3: TGTGCCAGCAGTTACTCGAAGGGGGGGCCATACAATGAGCAGTTCTTC. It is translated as CASSYSKGGPYNEQFF.

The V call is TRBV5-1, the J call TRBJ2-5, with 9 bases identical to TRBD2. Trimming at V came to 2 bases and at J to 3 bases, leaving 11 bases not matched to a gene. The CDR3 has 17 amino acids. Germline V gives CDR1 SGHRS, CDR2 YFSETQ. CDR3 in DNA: TGCGCCAGCAGCTTCGTAGCGGGGGTACTGGTTAAAGAGACCCAGTACTTC. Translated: CASSFVAGVLVKETQYF.

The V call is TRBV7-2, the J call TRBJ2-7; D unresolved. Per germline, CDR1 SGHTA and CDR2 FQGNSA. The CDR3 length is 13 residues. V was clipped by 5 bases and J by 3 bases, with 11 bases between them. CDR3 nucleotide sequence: TGTGCCAGCAGCCTCCATAGAGACTACGAGCAGTACTTC. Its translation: CASSLHRDYEQYF. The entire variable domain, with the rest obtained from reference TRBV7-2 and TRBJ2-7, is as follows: GAGVSQSPSNKVTEKGKDVELRCDPISGHTALYWYRQSLGQGLEFLIYFQGNSAPDKSGLPSDRFSAERTGGSVSTLTIQRTQQEDSAVYLCASSLHRDYEQYFGPGTRLTVT.

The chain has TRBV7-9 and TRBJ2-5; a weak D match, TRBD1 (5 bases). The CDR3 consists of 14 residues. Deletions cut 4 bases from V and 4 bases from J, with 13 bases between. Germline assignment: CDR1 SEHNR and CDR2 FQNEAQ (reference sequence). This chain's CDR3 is CASSSTQGLETQYF. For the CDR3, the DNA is TGTGCCAGCAGCTCGACCCAGGGTTTAGAGACCCAGTACTTC.

The DNA of the CDR3 is TGCGCCAGCAGCTTGTATGCCGGGGGCTACGAGCAGTACTTC. Its protein is CASSLYAGGYEQYF. The rearrangement joins TRBV5-1 to TRBJ2-7; a weak D match, TRBD2 (6 bases). Germline CDR1 and CDR2: SGHRS and YFSETQ. The germline V and J ends were trimmed by 1 base and 3 bases, with 11 bases remaining between them. The CDR3 is 14 residues long.

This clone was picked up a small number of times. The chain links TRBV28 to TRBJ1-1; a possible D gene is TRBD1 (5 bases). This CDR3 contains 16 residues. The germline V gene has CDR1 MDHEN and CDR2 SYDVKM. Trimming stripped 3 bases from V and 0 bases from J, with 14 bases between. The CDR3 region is CASSLIREDLNTEAFF. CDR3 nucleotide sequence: TGTGCCAGCAGTTTGATCAGGGAAGATTTGAACACTGAAGCTTTCTTT.

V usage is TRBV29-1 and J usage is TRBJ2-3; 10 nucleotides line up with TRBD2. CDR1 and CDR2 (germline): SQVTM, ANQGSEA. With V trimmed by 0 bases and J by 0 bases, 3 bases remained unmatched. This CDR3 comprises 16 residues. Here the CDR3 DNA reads TGCAGCGTTGAAGAGGCTAGCGGGGGTAGCACAGATACGCAGTATTTT. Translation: CSVEEASGGSTDTQYF.

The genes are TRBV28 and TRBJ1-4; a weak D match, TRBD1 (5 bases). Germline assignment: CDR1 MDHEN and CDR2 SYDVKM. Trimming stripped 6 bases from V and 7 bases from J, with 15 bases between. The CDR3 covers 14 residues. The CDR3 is CASRAEGWGEKLFF. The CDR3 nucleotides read TGTGCCAGCAGGGCGGAGGGGTGGGGTGAAAAACTGTTTTTT. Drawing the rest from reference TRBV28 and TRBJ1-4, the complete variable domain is DVKVTQSSRYLVKRTGEKVFLECVQDMDHENMFWYRQDPGLGLRLIYFSYDVKMKEKGDIPEGYSVSREKKERFSLILESASTNQTSMYLCASRAEGWGEKLFFGSGTQLSVL.

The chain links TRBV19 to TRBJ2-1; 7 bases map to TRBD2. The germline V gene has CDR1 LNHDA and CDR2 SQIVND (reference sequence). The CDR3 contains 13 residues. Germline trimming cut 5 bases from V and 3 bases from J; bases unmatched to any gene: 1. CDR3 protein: CASSLAGYNEQFF. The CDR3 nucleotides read TGTGCCAGTAGTTTAGCGGGCTACAATGAGCAGTTCTTC.

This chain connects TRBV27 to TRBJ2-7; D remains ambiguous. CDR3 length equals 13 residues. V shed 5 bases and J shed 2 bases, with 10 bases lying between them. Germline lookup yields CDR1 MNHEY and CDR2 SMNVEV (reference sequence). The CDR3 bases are TGTGCCAGCAGTCCCGCCCGAACCTACGAGCAGTACTTC. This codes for CASSPARTYEQYF.

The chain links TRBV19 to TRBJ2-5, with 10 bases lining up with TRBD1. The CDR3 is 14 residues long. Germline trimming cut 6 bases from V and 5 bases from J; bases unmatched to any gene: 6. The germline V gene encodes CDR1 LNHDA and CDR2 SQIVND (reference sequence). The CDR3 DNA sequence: TGTGCCAGTAGCGGGACAGGGGCGACGGAGACCCAGTACTTC. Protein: CASSGTGATETQYF.

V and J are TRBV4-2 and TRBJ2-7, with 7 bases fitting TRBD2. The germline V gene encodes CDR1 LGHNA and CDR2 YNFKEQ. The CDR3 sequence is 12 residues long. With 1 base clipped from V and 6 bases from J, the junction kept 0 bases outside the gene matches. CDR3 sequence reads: CASSQAGGEQYF. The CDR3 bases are TGTGCCAGCAGCCAAGCGGGGGGCGAGCAGTACTTC.

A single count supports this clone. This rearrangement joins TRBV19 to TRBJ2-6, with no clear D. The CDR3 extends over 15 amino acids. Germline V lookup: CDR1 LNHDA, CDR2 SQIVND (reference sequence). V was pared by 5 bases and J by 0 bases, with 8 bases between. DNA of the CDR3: TGTGCCAGTAGTTTAAGCATCTCTGGGGCCAACGTCCTGACTTTC. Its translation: CASSLSISGANVLTF. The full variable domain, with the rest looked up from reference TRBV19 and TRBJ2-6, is DGGITQSPKYLFRKEGQNVTLSCEQNLNHDAMYWYRQDPGQGLRLIYYSQIVNDFQKGDIAEGYSVSREKKESFPLTVTSAQKNPTAFYLCASSLSISGANVLTFGAGSRLTVL.